The source of this T cell receptor beta chain is a study of identical twins (dated by TCRdb to about 2016). For the wider study: The study deep-sequenced TCR alpha and beta repertoires from monozygotic twins, unrelated adults of various ages and cord blood to test whether fetal clonotypes persist. Replicate twin experiments were performed at different times using different library preparation protocols to rule out contamination.

Overall results and qualifications from the work: Compared with coincidental sharing between unrelated individuals, an excess of low generation-probability sequences was observed among out-of-frame TCR alpha sequences shared between twins. Zero-insertion analyses could be partly confounded by invariant T cells such as MAIT and iNKT, though diverse VJ usage argued against such confounding for most clonotypes. Abundant cord blood beta clonotypes had fewer insertions, young adult naive repertoires showed a similar but weaker trend, and memory repertoires showed no such trend. Because the same donors could not be followed over many years, conclusions were based on cross-sectional statistical analysis. Recombination models systematically underestimated out-of-frame TCR alpha sharing in monozygotic twins but agreed with sharing between unrelated individuals. In beta out-of-frame sequences, excess twin sharing was weaker, because having fewer shared sequences lowered the signal-to-noise ratio.

Every donor in the study was a healthy Caucasian. The twin cohort consisted of three pairs of female monozygotic twins, all aged roughly 18 to 29 years. CD4+ and CD8+ T cell populations were isolated with positive isolation kits from Invitrogen. Including cysteine and phenylalanine, the CDR3 has 15 amino acids. Solely the CDR3 DNA is kept, with 45 bases framed from the first base. CDR1 and CDR2, per the germline V gene, are SGHRS and YFSETQ. The V end loses 0 bases and the J end loses 0 bases, and a stretch of 7 bases separates them. Details on this clonotype: It has no known antigen specificity. No base quality information exists; no much larger clone differs at one position.

Library construction relied on 5' RACE. This sample was sequenced with an Illumina HiSeq 2000. Template switching introduced a universal primer binding site; the final cDNA contained a unique molecular identifier, enabling accurate counting of TCR cDNA molecules. Specific primers in the conserved constant-segment region were used to synthesize first-strand cDNA for TCR alpha and beta chains. Each cDNA library was double barcoded, with a SMART-Mk sample barcode plus Illumina barcodes, to control for contamination. TruSeq adapter sequences and Illumina sample barcodes were added in two successive PCR steps. The Illumina HiSeq platform was used with custom primers to sequence TCR alpha and beta cDNA libraries. In the paper's pipeline: MiGEC was used to process raw reads and extract unique molecular identifiers, and MiXCR was used to find CDR3 positions. Recombination models were inferred per individual with the repgenHMM and IGoR tools using an EM algorithm. The tcR package in R was used for shared clonotype analysis, with sharing normalized by the product of cloneset sizes. To study raw recombination free of thymic and clonal selection effects, out-of-frame nonproductive sequences were analyzed. The public sequencing data were trimmed at Q25 with fastp and processed into clonotypes with MiXCR by TCRdb, which kept only in-frame beta chains. When rows share a CDR3 protein, they turn into one entry using the most common DNA and genes. The V and J calls were determined by TCRdb, not by the authors. For this sample there are some 460,000 distinct CDR3 sequences; around 14% appear just once. The top ten hold approximately 0.52% of the sample.

The sample also formed part of further work on yellow fever vaccine responses in identical twins. As noted in the second study: The authors reported that the T cell response to vaccination in identical twins appeared partly convergent and partly personalized. The study precisely tracked vaccine-responding T cell clones in identical twins.

This TCR derives from a young woman in good health. Sequencing input: CD4+ T cells sorted from blood. Recombination joined TRBV5-1 with TRBJ2-1, with the D gene too uncertain to name. The bases read TGCGCCAGCAGCTTGGTCGCGGCCTCCTACAATGAGCAGTTCTTC. Its protein product is CASSLVAASYNEQFF.